The clone carrying this TCR beta chain turned up a few times. Its specificity is not known. These data are taken from a study of regulatory T cells in long-lasting Graves disease. Study-wide results and caveats: Patients with persistent disease shared under 3,500 public clonotypes, outpacing the roughly 870 shared by new patients. Because few samples were included, accuracy may have been lower. Lower TCR diversity characterized persistent Graves' patients relative to newly diagnosed patients.

Time point described: persistent/refractory GD, antithyroid drugs over 5 years with positive TRAb. The TCR library was made from RNA extracted from PBMCs. Approximately 8.2-milliliter peripheral blood samples went into EDTA tubes. The authors built TCR beta libraries using iRepertoire HTBI primers and Arm-PCR of CDR3 regions. A single record per CDR3 protein comes from TCRdb applying MiXCR to the multiplex PCR reads. The table lists 450,000 or so distinct CDR3 sequences, less than 25% of them singletons, with 7.8% in the top ten. There are 12 residues in the CDR3. The ends were cut back, 3 bases at V and 4 bases at J, with 5 bases in the middle. Germline lookup yields CDR1 SGHVS and CDR2 FQNEAQ.

J is TRBJ2-3 and V is TRBV7-8; the D is unclear. Sequencing was performed on peripheral blood mononuclear cells (PBMCs), taken when the disease was refractory, from a patient treated with antithyroid drugs. The sequence was obtained from a female donor with Graves disease. The CDR3 reads CASSFGSDTQYF. CDR3 sequence (DNA): TGTGCCAGCAGCTTTGGTTCAGATACGCAGTATTTT.